Listed below are T cell receptor beta chains from one sample, sequenced in a study of cytomegalovirus exposure and HLA in healthy donors. Sequencing used immunoSEQ multiplex PCR; TCRdb keeps in-frame clones, though not all of them. The profile covers 150,000 to 200,000 clones, with almost 80% appearing a single time and 9.5% to 10% taken by the ten largest. The sample was PBMCs. These receptors all stem from a man aged 18-30 years in good health and CMV-seropositive. CDR3s include the opening cysteine and the closing phenylalanine or tryptophan. A D gene is named only where the DNA matches it firmly. Only part of the rows carry a size: once, few, many, or a class if the clone is expanded.

j_call v_call d_call clone_size cdr3_nt cdr3_aa
TRBJ1-5 TRBV15 - - TGTGCCACCAGAGCTGGGACACCTAATCAGCCCCAGCATTTT CATRAGTPNQPQHF
TRBJ2-2 TRBV28 - - TGTGCCAGCCGGACTATCTTAGGGGAGCTGTTTTTT CASRTILGELFF
TRBJ2-7 TRBV14 - - TGTGCCAGCAGCAAGGGTACTAGTCATGGCTACGAGCAGTACTTC CASSKGTSHGYEQYF
TRBJ2-7 TRBV4-2 TRBD1 - TGTGCCAGCAGCCAAGATGGCAGGGGGGAGCAGTACTTC CASSQDGRGEQYF
TRBJ1-1 TRBV27 - - TGTGCCAGCAGTTTGTACAGGGAGCGTGAAGCTTTCTTT CASSLYREREAFF
TRBJ2-5 TRBV29-1 - - TGCAGCGTTGCTAACCAAGAGACCCAGTACTTC CSVANQETQYF
TRBJ2-7 TRBV27 - few TGTGCCAGCGGAGATCTGATGGAAGCTTCATACGAGCAGTACTTC CASGDLMEASYEQYF
TRBJ1-1 TRBV9 TRBD1 once TGTGCCAGCAGCGGTATGACAGGGGAACCCACTGAAGCTTTCTTT CASSGMTGEPTEAFF
TRBJ1-2 TRBV6-1 TRBD1 - TGTGCCACGACGACAGGGGATTCCATTAGCTATGGCTACACCTTC CATTTGDSISYGYTF
TRBJ2-7 TRBV19 - - TGTGCCAGTAGTCGCGGGGATACCTACGAGCAGTACTTC CASSRGDTYEQYF
TRBJ2-1 TRBV7-9 TRBD2 - TGTGCCAGCACACAAGCGGGGGCGAATGAGCAGTTCTTC CASTQAGANEQFF
TRBJ1-4 TRBV7-9 - - TGTGCCAGCAGCTTATCCGAGGTACCGGGAGAAAAACTGTTTTTT CASSLSEVPGEKLFF
TRBJ2-2 TRBV6-5 - - TGTGCCAGCAGTTTGCGGCGAAACACCGGGGAGCTGTTTTTT CASSLRRNTGELFF
TRBJ2-1 TRBV13 - few TGTGCCAGCACCCCGCTCGCGGGGAAGTCCTACAATGAGCAGTTCTTC CASTPLAGKSYNEQFF
TRBJ2-1 TRBV2 TRBD2 - TGTGCCAGCACCGGGGCTGGGACTAGCTTCGGGTCCTACAATGAGCAGTTCTTC CASTGAGTSFGSYNEQFF
TRBJ2-7 TRBV30 - - TGTGCCTGGAGTCTCGGTTCCGAGCAGTACTTC CAWSLGSEQYF
TRBJ1-2 TRBV7-2 - - TGTGCCAGCAGCGAATATGCGGGGGGCGGAGGTGGCTACACCTTC CASSEYAGGGGGYTF
TRBJ1-2 TRBV7-9 TRBD1 - TGTGCCAGCAGCTTCGTCGGCAGACAGGGGGCGAGCGGCTACACCTTC CASSFVGRQGASGYTF
TRBJ2-7 TRBV4-1 TRBD1 once TGCGCCAGCAGCCCTGGGGACAGTTTGACCTACGAGCAGTACTTC CASSPGDSLTYEQYF
TRBJ2-7 TRBV27 - - TGTGCCAGCAGTTTTCGGGGGTTCAGCGAGCAGTACTTC CASSFRGFSEQYF
TRBJ1-1 TRBV7-9 - - TGTGCCAGCAGCTCCACGACAGGAAACACTGAAGCTTTCTTT CASSSTTGNTEAFF
TRBJ1-1 TRBV6-5 - - TGTGCCAGCAGTCCTACGACCCTCAGGGACACTGAAGCTTTCTTT CASSPTTLRDTEAFF
TRBJ2-5 TRBV5-1 TRBD1 few TGCGCCAGCAGCTCCGGGACAGGGGGATACCAAGAGACCCAGTACTTC CASSSGTGGYQETQYF
TRBJ2-7 TRBV4-2 - - TGTGCCAGCAGCCAAGGGGCTAGCCTACCCTTGGAGCAGTACTTC CASSQGASLPLEQYF
TRBJ2-7 TRBV6-5 - - TGTGCCAGCAGTTACTCGGGGGCAGGGCCCTACGAGCAGTACTTC CASSYSGAGPYEQYF
TRBJ2-3 TRBV4-1 - - TGCGCCAGCAGCCAAGAAGTTCGGGGGAGGGGGGGGGCAGATACGCAGTATTTT CASSQEVRGRGGADTQYF
TRBJ1-1 TRBV18 - - TGTGCCAGCACCGGGGAGGGTAAGGGAGCTTTCTTT CASTGEGKGAFF
TRBJ2-7 TRBV5-6 - - TGTGCCAGCAGGAGACGGAGCGCCTACGAGCAGTACTTC CASRRRSAYEQYF
TRBJ1-5 TRBV10-3 - - TGTGCCATCAGTGAGTCGAACCTACAGCCCCAGCATTTT CAISESNLQPQHF
TRBJ2-5 TRBV15 - few TGTGCCACCAGCAGGCGAGGAACGCGACAAGAGACCCAGTACTTC CATSRRGTRQETQYF
TRBJ2-7 TRBV18 - few TGTGCCAGCTCACCACGGGAGTTCTCCTACGAGCAGTACTTC CASSPREFSYEQYF
TRBJ1-2 TRBV9 - - TGTGCCAGCAGCGTACGGGGAAACTATGGCTACACCTTC CASSVRGNYGYTF
TRBJ1-3 TRBV6-1 TRBD1 - TGTGCCAGCAGTGGCCACTTCGAACAGGGGTCCTCTGGAAACACCATATATTTT CASSGHFEQGSSGNTIYF
TRBJ2-4 TRBV6-5 - - TGTGCCAGCAGGACCCACGGGGCCAAAAACATTCAGTACTTC CASRTHGAKNIQYF
TRBJ2-2 TRBV10-3 - - TGTGCCATCCACGGGACAACGAACACCGGGGAGCTGTTTTTT CAIHGTTNTGELFF
TRBJ2-4 TRBV11-1 - few TGTGCCAGCAGCTTAGCCCTAGCCAAAAACATTCAGTACTTC CASSLALAKNIQYF
TRBJ1-1 TRBV7-8 - - TGTGCCAGCAGCTCCGGGGGGAACACTGAAGCTTTCTTT CASSSGGNTEAFF
TRBJ2-7 TRBV30 TRBD1 - TGTGCCTGGAGAGACAGGGGGAACTACGAGCAGTACTTC CAWRDRGNYEQYF
TRBJ2-1 TRBV16 TRBD2 - TGTGCCAGCAGCGAAAGGACTAGCGAGCAGTTCTTC CASSERTSEQFF
TRBJ2-7 TRBV7-8 TRBD2 - TGTGCCAGCAGCTCCCGACTACCAGCGGGACGGTCCTACGAGCAGTACTTC CASSSRLPAGRSYEQYF
TRBJ2-1 TRBV28 - - TGTGCCAGCAGTTTAAATCTTTATGAGCAGTTCTTC CASSLNLYEQFF
TRBJ2-7 TRBV7-9 TRBD1 - TGTGCCAGCAGCCCAAGACCCGGGACAGGGGTGTACGAGCAGTACTTC CASSPRPGTGVYEQYF
TRBJ2-2 TRBV5-1 - once TGCGCCAGCACGAGGTCACCCGTCCGGAACACCGGGGAGCTGTTTTTT CASTRSPVRNTGELFF
TRBJ2-3 TRBV28 TRBD2 - TGTGCCAGCAGTGTGACTAGCGGGAGCAAGAATACGCAGTATTTT CASSVTSGSKNTQYF
TRBJ2-3 TRBV6-1 TRBD1 - TGTGCCAGCAGTCAGACAGGGAACACAGATACGCAGTATTTT CASSQTGNTDTQYF
TRBJ2-7 TRBV10-2 - few TGCGCCAGCAGGCAGGGGACAAGGTACGAGCAGTACTTC CASRQGTRYEQYF
TRBJ1-1 TRBV6-6 - - TGTGCCAGCAGACCTGACAAGAACACTGAAGCTTTCTTT CASRPDKNTEAFF
TRBJ2-1 TRBV19 - - TGTGCCAGTAGTAGCGGCTTCAGCTCCTACAATGAGCAGTTCTTC CASSSGFSSYNEQFF
TRBJ1-4 TRBV5-6 - - TGTGCCAGCAGCTTTGGGGCGAACCAACTGTTTTTT CASSFGANQLFF
TRBJ1-1 TRBV30 TRBD1 - TGTGCCTGGAGTGCCTACAGGGGGGCGGCGACTGAAGCTTTCTTT CAWSAYRGAATEAFF
TRBJ1-2 TRBV9 - - TGTGCCAGCAGCGATCCCTCTAACTATGGCTACACCTTC CASSDPSNYGYTF
TRBJ1-2 TRBV28 - few TGTGCCAGCAGTTTTACGGGAGCTAACTATGGCTACACCTTC CASSFTGANYGYTF
TRBJ2-1 TRBV5-6 TRBD1 - TGTGCCAGCAGCTTGATGGGACAGGGTGTATTAGTGAATGAGCAGTTCTTC CASSLMGQGVLVNEQFF
TRBJ2-1 TRBV2 TRBD2 once TGTGCCAGCCGGGGGACTAGTTCCCATGAGCAGTTCTTC CASRGTSSHEQFF
TRBJ2-2 TRBV6-1 - - TGTGCCAGCAGCGTACTCTACACCGGGGAGCTGTTTTTT CASSVLYTGELFF
TRBJ1-1 TRBV30 - once TGTGCCTGGAGTGGAACCGGGGGAGAAGCTTTCTTT CAWSGTGGEAFF
TRBJ2-2 TRBV7-8 TRBD1 - TGTGCCAGCAGCTTATATTCAGGGGGCGCAGGCACCGGGGAGCTGTTTTTT CASSLYSGGAGTGELFF
TRBJ2-4 TRBV5-1 TRBD2 - TGCGCCAGCAGCTTGGAGGGAGGGGAAAACATTCAGTACTTC CASSLEGGENIQYF
TRBJ1-2 TRBV19 - - TGTGCCAGTAGCCTTCTCACAGGGCTTAACTATGGCTACACCTTC CASSLLTGLNYGYTF